This T cell receptor (beta chain) emerged from a study of OX40 agonist ivuxolimab in advanced cancers. At the level of the study: Ivuxolimab, an antibody acting as an agonist of OX40 (CD134), was used to treat patients. General study results and limits: CD4+ T cells averaged fewer expanded clones than CD8+ T cells.

Exclusion applied to patients with autoimmune disease history or systemic immunosuppression. The CDR3 runs 15 residues. Germline V CDR1 and CDR2: GTSNPN, SVGIG (reference sequence). Germline trimming cut 2 bases from V and 8 bases from J; bases unmatched to any gene: 5. Comment on this clone: The antigen is not known.

Assay used: immunoSEQ multiplex PCR; TCRdb lists only in-frame clones, some missing. The sample has more than 60,000 clones; roughly 81% are singletons. This TCR came from an adult with an advanced solid tumor such as melanoma, head and neck, liver or kidney cancer. V gene TRBV30 combines with J gene TRBJ2-1; TRBD2 agrees at 14 bases. This specimen was CD4+ or CD8+ T cells sorted from blood, taken in a trial of the OX40 agonist ivuxolimab. The DNA of the CDR3 is TGTGCCTGGAGTATCGGACTAGCGGGGGGCGATGAGCAGTTCTTC. Translating gives CAWSIGLAGGDEQFF. The full variable domain, its missing parts supplied by reference TRBV30 and TRBJ2-1, is SQTIHQWPATLVQPVGSPLSLECTVEGTSNPNLYWYRQAAGRGLQLLFYSVGIGQISSEVPQNLSASRPQDRQFILSSKKLLLSDSGFYLCAWSIGLAGGDEQFFGPGTRLTVL.